Listed below are T cell receptor beta chains from one sample, sequenced in a study of shared clonotypes between healthy human individuals. Sequenced by immunoSEQ multiplex PCR; TCRdb stores in-frame clones only, minus some. The data show fewer than 2.5 million clones, 80% to 95% seen once. Sequences were obtained from naive CD4+ T cells from PBMCs. These receptors originate from a man aged 18 to 30 in good health. Some clones in this sample may be carry-over from other donors' samples. Both conserved end residues are part of each CDR3. The D gene is left open where the match is weak. Clone size is stated in some rows and not others, as once, few, many or a class when expanded.

TRBJ2-2 | . | TRBV7-9 | TRBD1 | CASSSWDRNTGELFF | TGTGCCAGCAGCTCCTGGGACAGAAACACCGGGGAGCTGTTTTTT
TRBJ1-2 | . | TRBV5-1 | TRBD1 | CASSLANSGQGGEVERGYTF | TGCGCCAGCAGCTTGGCCAATAGCGGACAGGGTGGCGAAGTCGAGCGGGGCTACACCTTC
TRBJ2-6 | . | TRBV7-2 | . | CASSPTVVGAGANVLTF | TGTGCCAGCAGCCCAACTGTCGTGGGGGCTGGGGCCAACGTCCTGACTTTC
TRBJ2-1 | . | TRBV10-2 | . | CASHGINNEQFF | TGCGCCAGCCACGGGATAAACAATGAGCAGTTCTTC
TRBJ2-1 | . | TRBV18 | TRBD2 | CASSPGGGDNEQFF | TGTGCCAGCTCACCGGGCGGGGGTGACAATGAGCAGTTCTTC
TRBJ1-2 | . | TRBV4-2 | TRBD1 | CASSQDGGQGRNYGYTF | TGTGCCAGCAGCCAAGATGGGGGACAGGGGAGGAACTATGGCTACACCTTC
TRBJ2-3 | . | TRBV18 | TRBD2 | CASSLAGDSTDTQYF | TGTGCCAGCTCACTAGCGGGAGATAGCACAGATACGCAGTATTTT
TRBJ2-7 | . | TRBV29-1 | . | CSVVPGSLGEQYF | TGCAGCGTTGTACCGGGGTCCCTGGGGGAGCAGTACTTC
TRBJ2-7 | . | TRBV5-4 | TRBD2 | CASSLGGTSLVYEQYF | TGTGCCAGCAGCTTGGGGGGGACTAGCTTGGTTTACGAGCAGTACTTC
TRBJ2-7 | . | TRBV2 | TRBD2 | CASSHSGARAYEQYF | TGTGCCAGCAGCCATAGCGGGGCGAGGGCCTACGAGCAGTACTTC
TRBJ2-7 | . | TRBV10-3 | . | CAISESPPGSYEQYF | TGTGCCATCAGTGAGTCCCCTCCAGGATCCTACGAGCAGTACTTC
TRBJ1-1 | . | TRBV27 | . | CASSRGGPGNTEAFF | TGTGCCAGCAGCCGGGGGGGGCCGGGGAACACTGAAGCTTTCTTT
TRBJ2-1 | . | TRBV29-1 | TRBD2 | CSERLAGGREQFF | TGCAGCGAAAGACTAGCGGGAGGGCGGGAGCAGTTCTTC
TRBJ1-2 | . | TRBV28 | . | CASSLNPRGDYGYTF | TGTGCCAGCAGCCTTAACCCCAGGGGTGACTATGGCTACACCTTC
TRBJ2-1 | . | TRBV5-1 | TRBD2 | CASSPEGLAGAYSYNEQFF | TGCGCCAGCAGCCCCGAGGGACTAGCGGGAGCCTACTCCTACAATGAGCAGTTCTTC
TRBJ2-1 | . | TRBV7-2 | . | CASSSPPYDRPDSYNEQFF | TGTGCCAGCAGCTCTCCCCCCTATGATAGGCCGGACTCCTACAATGAGCAGTTCTTC
TRBJ1-2 | . | TRBV6-5 | TRBD1 | CASSLQGQGYGYTF | TGTGCCAGCAGTCTCCAAGGACAGGGCTATGGCTACACCTTC
TRBJ2-5 | . | TRBV28 | . | CASSSPYQETQYF | TGTGCCAGCAGTTCCCCGTACCAAGAGACCCAGTACTTC
TRBJ1-1 | . | TRBV7-2 | . | CASSLARVATEAFF | TGTGCCAGCAGCTTAGCTAGGGTTGCCACTGAAGCTTTCTTT
TRBJ2-3 | . | TRBV5-1 | . | CASSFRSPRIRDISTDTQYF | TGCGCCAGCAGCTTCCGGAGCCCGAGAATCCGGGACATCAGCACAGATACGCAGTATTTT
TRBJ2-3 | . | TRBV9 | . | CASSVRGDPSTDTQYF | TGTGCCAGCAGCGTACGAGGGGACCCTAGCACAGATACGCAGTATTTT
TRBJ2-2 | . | TRBV7-2 | . | CASSSQRVGELFF | TGTGCCAGCAGCTCCCAGCGGGTCGGGGAGCTGTTTTTT
TRBJ2-1 | . | TRBV7-6 | . | CASSGGSYNEQFF | TGTGCCAGCAGCGGGGGCTCCTACAATGAGCAGTTCTTC
TRBJ2-1 | . | TRBV5-1 | TRBD2 | CASSPERGEQFF | TGCGCCAGCAGCCCAGAGCGGGGTGAGCAGTTCTTC
TRBJ2-7 | . | TRBV9 | . | CASSVGQGGYEQYF | TGTGCCAGCAGCGTAGGACAGGGAGGCTACGAGCAGTACTTC
TRBJ2-6 | . | TRBV10-3 | . | CAIRPAGANVLTF | TGTGCCATCAGGCCCGCTGGGGCCAACGTCCTGACTTTC
TRBJ1-1 | . | TRBV18 | TRBD1 | CASSLDRGGAEAFF | TGTGCCAGCTCACTTGACAGGGGAGGCGCTGAAGCTTTCTTT
TRBJ1-1 | . | TRBV11-3 | . | CASSLGIDNTEAFF | TGTGCCAGCAGCTTAGGAATCGATAACACTGAAGCTTTCTTT
TRBJ1-2 | . | TRBV5-5 | TRBD1 | CASSMGTGFEDYTF | TGTGCCAGCAGCATGGGGACAGGGTTCGAGGACTACACCTTC
TRBJ2-5 | . | TRBV4-2 | . | CASSQEGREAGQETQYF | TGTGCCAGCAGCCAAGAAGGAAGGGAAGCGGGCCAAGAGACCCAGTACTTC
TRBJ2-1 | . | TRBV29-1 | TRBD2 | CSGRTSDDYNEQFF | TGCAGCGGGCGGACTAGCGACGATTACAATGAGCAGTTCTTC
TRBJ2-3 | . | TRBV9 | . | CASSVASTSTDTQYF | TGTGCCAGCAGCGTAGCTTCGACTAGCACAGATACGCAGTATTTT
TRBJ2-3 | . | TRBV27 | TRBD2 | CASSSQTSGSNDTQYF | TGTGCCAGCAGTTCCCAAACTAGCGGGAGTAATGATACGCAGTATTTT
TRBJ2-7 | . | TRBV30 | TRBD1 | CAWSVGGPGYEQYF | TGTGCCTGGAGTGTAGGGGGCCCTGGCTACGAGCAGTACTTC
TRBJ1-1 | . | TRBV5-5 | . | CASSLAQGRTEAFF | TGTGCCAGCAGCTTGGCCCAGGGAAGAACTGAAGCTTTCTTT
TRBJ1-5 | . | TRBV7-3 | . | CASSQSRDQPQHF | TGTGCCAGCAGCCAGTCACGGGATCAGCCCCAGCATTTT
TRBJ2-7 | . | TRBV7-2 | TRBD2 | CASSPGTSGILYEQYF | TGTGCCAGCAGCCCCGGGACTAGCGGGATCCTCTACGAGCAGTACTTC
TRBJ1-2 | . | TRBV27 | . | CASSSFRSDYGYTF | TGTGCCAGCAGTTCCTTCCGGAGCGACTATGGCTACACCTTC
TRBJ2-2 | . | TRBV7-7 | . | CASSLDGSTGELFF | TGTGCCAGCAGCTTAGACGGGAGCACCGGGGAGCTGTTTTTT
TRBJ2-2 | . | TRBV7-2 | . | CASSLVTTNTGELFF | TGTGCCAGCAGCTTAGTAACAACGAACACCGGGGAGCTGTTTTTT
TRBJ2-7 | . | TRBV15 | . | CATSQGPNEQYF | TGTGCCACCAGCCAAGGTCCCAACGAGCAGTACTTC
TRBJ1-1 | . | TRBV30 | . | CAWTGAGTEAFF | TGTGCCTGGACAGGGGCGGGAACTGAAGCTTTCTTT
TRBJ2-3 | . | TRBV4-1 | . | CASSQTGSTDTQYF | TGCGCCAGCAGCCAAACAGGGAGCACAGATACGCAGTATTTT
TRBJ2-5 | . | TRBV6-1 | . | CASTNGGLGETQYF | TGTGCCAGCACTAATGGGGGGCTGGGGGAGACCCAGTACTTC
TRBJ1-2 | . | TRBV6-5 | TRBD1 | CASSYSSQGQGYGYTF | TGTGCCAGCAGTTACTCGAGTCAGGGACAGGGTTATGGCTACACCTTC
TRBJ1-4 | . | TRBV9 | . | CASSVAVRGDSEKLFF | TGTGCCAGCAGCGTAGCTGTGCGGGGCGACTCCGAAAAACTGTTTTTT
TRBJ1-1 | once | TRBV28 | . | CASRTVNTEAFF | TGTGCCAGCCGTACAGTGAACACTGAAGCTTTCTTT
TRBJ2-5 | . | TRBV11-2 | TRBD2 | CASTTRGGLGETQYF | TGTGCCAGCACCACCCGGGGGGGGCTTGGAGAGACCCAGTACTTC
TRBJ2-5 | . | TRBV28 | . | CASSLSKAQETQYF | TGTGCCAGCAGTTTAAGTAAAGCGCAAGAGACCCAGTACTTC
TRBJ2-4 | . | TRBV7-6 | . | CASSLAPSTGAKNIQYF | TGTGCCAGCAGCTTAGCGCCCTCTACGGGCGCCAAAAACATTCAGTACTTC
TRBJ1-5 | once | TRBV28 | . | CAARPGQNQPQHF | TGTGCCGCTAGGCCGGGGCAAAATCAGCCCCAGCATTTT
TRBJ2-3 | . | TRBV29-1 | TRBD1 | CSVERDRSRTDTQYF | TGCAGCGTTGAGCGGGACAGGTCCCGTACAGATACGCAGTATTTT